Listed below are T cell receptor beta chains from one sample, sequenced in a study of a mutant IDH1 vaccine in newly diagnosed glioma. Their target antigens are unknown. Libraries were prepared by immunoSEQ multiplex PCR; TCRdb keeps only in-frame clonotypes and omits some of them. The table has approximately 60,000 clones, 83% seen once. The sample here was PBMCs, taken from a glioma patient whose treatment included an IDH1 peptide vaccine. Receptor source: a woman aged 45-60 years with glioma. Each CDR3 is given with its conserved first and last residue. Each record gives: clone size, J gene, V gene, D gene, CDR3 protein, CDR3 DNA. A D gene is named only where the DNA matches it firmly. Part of the rows lack a size; the others show once, few, many or a class for expanded clones.

clone_size: -; j_call: TRBJ1-1; v_call: TRBV19; d_call: TRBD1; cdr3_aa: CASSIGHRGWGTEAFF; cdr3_nt: TGTGCCAGTAGTATAGGACACAGGGGCTGGGGCACTGAAGCTTTCTTT
clone_size: once; j_call: TRBJ2-4; v_call: TRBV29-1; d_call: -; cdr3_aa: CSVAGGAKNIQYF; cdr3_nt: TGCAGCGTTGCCGGGGGAGCCAAAAACATTCAGTACTTC
clone_size: -; j_call: TRBJ2-1; v_call: TRBV7-2; d_call: -; cdr3_aa: CASSLTNYNEQFF; cdr3_nt: TGTGCCAGCAGCTTAACCAACTACAATGAGCAGTTCTTC
clone_size: -; j_call: TRBJ2-7; v_call: TRBV7-9; d_call: -; cdr3_aa: CASSNDGPPGQYF; cdr3_nt: TGTGCCAGCAGTAATGACGGACCCCCGGGGCAGTACTTC
clone_size: -; j_call: TRBJ1-5; v_call: TRBV6-6; d_call: -; cdr3_aa: CATGPRGQPQHF; cdr3_nt: TGTGCCACCGGACCGAGGGGTCAGCCCCAGCATTTT
clone_size: -; j_call: TRBJ2-2; v_call: TRBV5-1; d_call: TRBD2; cdr3_aa: CASSPTSGGAAGELFF; cdr3_nt: TGCGCCAGCAGCCCAACTAGCGGGGGGGCGGCCGGGGAGCTGTTTTTT
clone_size: -; j_call: TRBJ1-1; v_call: TRBV30; d_call: -; cdr3_aa: CAWSFTGKNTGAFF; cdr3_nt: TGTGCCTGGAGCTTCACAGGAAAGAACACTGGAGCTTTCTTT
clone_size: -; j_call: TRBJ1-2; v_call: TRBV2; d_call: -; cdr3_aa: CASGLRGNYGYTF; cdr3_nt: TGTGCCAGCGGGCTTCGGGGTAACTATGGCTACACCTTC
clone_size: -; j_call: TRBJ1-2; v_call: TRBV9; d_call: TRBD1; cdr3_aa: CASSVIHRTGGYGYTF; cdr3_nt: TGTGCCAGCAGCGTAATACACCGGACAGGGGGCTATGGCTACACCTTC
clone_size: -; j_call: TRBJ2-2; v_call: TRBV5-6; d_call: -; cdr3_aa: CASTKSRTGELFF; cdr3_nt: TGTGCCAGCACAAAGAGCCGGACCGGGGAGCTGTTTTTT
clone_size: -; j_call: TRBJ2-7; v_call: TRBV9; d_call: TRBD2; cdr3_aa: CASSVGGGAYEQYF; cdr3_nt: TGTGCCAGCAGCGTAGGCGGGGGGGCGTACGAGCAGTACTTC
clone_size: -; j_call: TRBJ2-3; v_call: TRBV5-1; d_call: TRBD1; cdr3_aa: CASSWDRYTDTQYF; cdr3_nt: TGCGCCAGCAGCTGGGACAGGTACACAGATACGCAGTATTTT
clone_size: -; j_call: TRBJ2-1; v_call: TRBV15; d_call: TRBD2; cdr3_aa: CATSRGLAAYNEQFF; cdr3_nt: TGTGCCACCAGCCGGGGACTAGCAGCCTACAATGAGCAGTTCTTC
clone_size: -; j_call: TRBJ1-3; v_call: TRBV14; d_call: -; cdr3_aa: CASSQDAAGNTIYF; cdr3_nt: TGTGCCAGCAGCCAAGATGCTGCAGGAAACACCATATATTTT
clone_size: -; j_call: TRBJ1-1; v_call: TRBV18; d_call: TRBD1; cdr3_aa: CASSPRPGQGLNTEAFF; cdr3_nt: TGTGCCAGCTCACCACGTCCGGGACAGGGGCTGAACACTGAAGCTTTCTTT
clone_size: -; j_call: TRBJ1-6; v_call: TRBV15; d_call: -; cdr3_aa: CATSRDPSGRGLNSPLHF; cdr3_nt: TGTGCCACCAGCAGAGATCCCTCGGGCAGGGGTTTGAATTCACCCCTCCACTTT
clone_size: -; j_call: TRBJ1-1; v_call: TRBV4-1; d_call: TRBD1; cdr3_aa: CASSQATGGVSAEAFF; cdr3_nt: TGCGCCAGCAGCCAAGCAACAGGGGGAGTGAGCGCTGAAGCTTTCTTT
clone_size: -; j_call: TRBJ1-1; v_call: TRBV19; d_call: TRBD1; cdr3_aa: CASFDRGMNTEAFF; cdr3_nt: TGTGCCAGTTTCGACAGGGGGATGAACACTGAAGCTTTCTTT
clone_size: -; j_call: TRBJ1-5; v_call: TRBV28; d_call: -; cdr3_aa: CASSTLGVNQPQHF; cdr3_nt: TGTGCCAGCAGTACATTGGGGGTCAATCAGCCCCAGCATTTT
clone_size: -; j_call: TRBJ1-2; v_call: TRBV5-1; d_call: TRBD1; cdr3_aa: CASSTTGAGYGYTF; cdr3_nt: TGCGCCAGCAGCACGACAGGGGCGGGCTATGGCTACACCTTC
clone_size: -; j_call: TRBJ1-5; v_call: TRBV7-2; d_call: -; cdr3_aa: CAGSSGARGEPQHF; cdr3_nt: TGTGCCGGCAGCTCGGGGGCTCGGGGGGAGCCCCAGCATTTT
clone_size: -; j_call: TRBJ1-1; v_call: TRBV30; d_call: -; cdr3_aa: CAWSASGRTTEAFF; cdr3_nt: TGTGCCTGGAGTGCCTCAGGGCGAACCACTGAAGCTTTCTTT
clone_size: -; j_call: TRBJ1-5; v_call: TRBV19; d_call: TRBD1; cdr3_aa: CASSRKDRGSNQPQHF; cdr3_nt: TGTGCCAGTAGTAGAAAAGACAGGGGTAGCAATCAGCCCCAGCATTTT
clone_size: -; j_call: TRBJ1-2; v_call: TRBV5-4; d_call: TRBD1; cdr3_aa: CASSRTGDAGYTF; cdr3_nt: TGTGCCAGCAGCAGGACAGGGGACGCTGGCTACACCTTC
clone_size: -; j_call: TRBJ1-1; v_call: TRBV6-1; d_call: TRBD1; cdr3_aa: CASSQRDRGTNDAFF; cdr3_nt: TGTGCCAGCAGTCAACGGGACAGGGGAACGAATGACGCTTTCTTT
clone_size: -; j_call: TRBJ2-1; v_call: TRBV15; d_call: -; cdr3_aa: CATSRDIEYEQFF; cdr3_nt: TGTGCCACCAGCAGAGATATTGAGTATGAGCAGTTCTTC
clone_size: -; j_call: TRBJ2-5; v_call: TRBV9; d_call: -; cdr3_aa: CASSVKETQYF; cdr3_nt: TGTGCCAGCAGCGTAAAAGAGACCCAGTACTTC
clone_size: -; j_call: TRBJ1-2; v_call: TRBV4-3; d_call: -; cdr3_aa: CASSQDTVGYGYTF; cdr3_nt: TGCGCCAGCAGCCAAGATACGGTGGGCTATGGCTACACCTTC
clone_size: -; j_call: TRBJ1-3; v_call: TRBV4-2; d_call: -; cdr3_aa: CASSHDWTPQTIYF; cdr3_nt: TGTGCCAGCAGCCACGACTGGACCCCTCAGACCATATATTTT
clone_size: -; j_call: TRBJ1-1; v_call: TRBV27; d_call: TRBD1; cdr3_aa: CASRRKQGTEAFF; cdr3_nt: TGTGCCAGCAGGCGAAAACAGGGGACTGAAGCTTTCTTT